Listed here are 5 T cell receptor beta chains from one sample, sequenced in a study of blood T cell repertoires in COVID-19 (dated by TCRdb to about 2020). The library was obtained by the immunoSEQ multiplex PCR assay. TCRdb carries this immuneACCESS record with in-frame sequences only. Its versions omit some clonotypes, under half of them owing to an unresolved V gene in the studies checked, with the rest unexplained. The sample table records 330,000 or so clones; less than 90% of these occur just once. 2.5% to 3% of the sample is held by the ten biggest clonotypes. Sequencing was performed on PBMCs or T cells enriched from blood (not recorded which). The receptors derive from a woman aged 30 to 39 who had recovered from COVID-19.

The V gene is TRBV7-2, the J gene TRBJ2-1, with D perhaps matching TRBD1 (7 bases). This CDR3 contains 13 residues. Per germline, CDR1 SGHTA and CDR2 FQGNSA. V lost 6 bases and J lost 6, with 12 bases in between. The CDR3 sequence is CASRRQGGNEQFF. The CDR3 nucleotides are TGTGCCAGCAGGCGACAGGGAGGCAATGAGCAGTTCTTC.

This chain connects TRBV10-2 to TRBJ1-5, with 9 bases identical to TRBD1. CDR3 length: 15 residues. The germline V gene has CDR1 WSHSY and CDR2 SAAADI. V trimming: 6 bases; J trimming: 5 bases; junction bases outside the gene matches: 8. CDR3 sequence: CASRVSRTGDQPQHF. The CDR3 DNA is TGCGCCAGCAGGGTATCGAGGACAGGGGATCAGCCCCAGCATTTT.

V usage is TRBV14 and J usage is TRBJ1-1; 9 bases match TRBD1. The germline CDR1 and CDR2 sequences are SGHDN and FVKESK. J lost 4 bases, V lost 7 bases, and 7 bases had no gene match. CDR3 length: 14 amino acids. The CDR3 protein is CASIQDRGSTEAFF. CDR3 DNA: TGTGCCAGCATACAGGACAGGGGAAGCACTGAAGCTTTCTTT.

The chain employs TRBV28 and TRBJ2-5; 13 nucleotides match TRBD2. The V gene's germline CDR1 is MDHEN and CDR2 SYDVKM. The CDR3 contains 16 residues. V shed 6 bases, J shed 5 bases, and the junction held 9 bases outside the gene matches. CDR3 DNA: TGTGCCAGCAGCCCACTAGCGGGAGGGCCATGGGAGACCCAGTACTTC. It codes for CASSPLAGGPWETQYF.

The rearrangement joins TRBV15 to TRBJ1-5; D remains unclear. The CDR3 length is 15 residues. Germline assignment: CDR1 LNHNV and CDR2 YYDKDF (reference sequence). V was pared by 2 bases and J by 0 bases, with 8 bases between. CDR3 residues: CATSRQSISNQPQHF. CDR3 sequence (DNA): TGTGCCACCAGCAGACAGTCCATTAGCAATCAGCCCCAGCATTTT. The full variable domain, rest sourced from reference TRBV15 and TRBJ1-5, is DAMVIQNPRYQVTQFGKPVTLSCSQTLNHNVMYWYQQKSSQAPKLLFHYYDKDFNNEADTPDNFQSRRPNTSFCFLDIRSPGLGDTAMYLCATSRQSISNQPQHFGDGTRLSIL.